The 14 T cell receptor beta chains listed next were all sequenced from one sample in a study of T cell responses to AZD1222 COVID-19 vaccine. The method was immunoSEQ multiplex PCR; TCRdb's version includes in-frame clones alone and lacks a portion of them. The top ten hold roughly 5% of the sample, which has over 150,000 clones, 88% seen once. Sequences were derived from peripheral blood, sampled on day 0 of AZD1222 vaccination. The receptors were sampled from an adult in good health.

This clone has more than one count but fewer than ten. The rearrangement uses TRBV3-1 (or the pseudogene TRBV3-2) and TRBJ1-6; 7 bases align to TRBD1. V lost 1 base to trimming and J lost 7 bases; unmatched junction nucleotides: 4. Germline V CDR1 and CDR2: LGHDT, YNNKEL (reference sequence). The CDR3 runs 15 residues. CDR3 bases: TGTGCCAGCAGCCAAGCGAGGGGGCAGAATTCACCCCTCCACTTT. As protein: CASSQARGQNSPLHF.

The CDR3, as DNA: TGTGCCAGCAGTTTGCCCCCCTACGAGCAGTACTTC. Translation gives CASSLPPYEQYF. The genes are TRBV28 and TRBJ2-7, with D uncertain. The CDR3 extends over 12 amino acids. V lost 3 bases and J lost 2, with 5 bases in between. Germline CDR1 is MDHEN and CDR2 is SYDVKM.

V usage is TRBV6-2 or TRBV6-3 and J usage is TRBJ2-1; TRBD2 is a possible D gene (6 bases). V lost 2 bases and J 7 bases, leaving 15 bases between the germline ends. This CDR3 spans 15 amino acids. In germline, CDR1 is MNHEY, CDR2 SVGEGT. In DNA, the CDR3 is TGTGCCAGCAGTTACCGAGGCGGGAAGAATAATGAGCAGTTCTTC. Translating it yields CASSYRGGKNNEQFF.

The chain employs TRBV5-1 and TRBJ2-7, with 9 bases matching TRBD1. The V and J ends lost 0 bases and 7 bases, in that order; junction bases with no gene match: 5. The CDR3 has 14 amino acids. The germline V gene encodes CDR1 SGHRS and CDR2 YFSETQ. As DNA, the CDR3 is TGCGCCAGCAGCTTGGAACAGGGGGCAAGGGAGCAGTACTTC. Amino acids: CASSLEQGAREQYF.

CDR3 amino acids: CASSSQVARGVGELFF. The CDR3 coding sequence is TGTGCCAGCAGTTCCCAGGTTGCCAGGGGGGTCGGGGAGCTGTTTTTT. The chain has TRBV28 and TRBJ2-2; perhaps TRBD1 as D (7 bases). This CDR3 has 16 residues. CDR1 and CDR2 from the germline V gene are MDHEN and SYDVKM. V was shortened by 4 bases and J by 7 bases, with 19 bases between the two germline ends.

This clone was counted once. The chain couples TRBV7-9 to TRBJ1-5; TRBD1 might be the D (6 bases). Germline values: CDR1 SEHNR, CDR2 FQNEAQ (reference sequence). This CDR3 comprises 14 residues. V was clipped by 8 bases and J by 2 bases, with 13 bases between them. For the CDR3, the DNA is TGTGCCAGCGAGGGGGGCGGCGGCAATCAGCCCCAGCATTTT. It codes for CASEGGGGNQPQHF.

The chain uses TRBV7-2 and TRBJ1-1; no firm D call. Between the trimmed V and J ends, which lost 3 bases and 0 bases, there was a span of 11 bases. CDR1 and CDR2 from the germline V gene are SGHTA and FQGNSA. The CDR3 totals 15 residues. CDR3 nucleotide sequence: TGTGCCAGCAGCTTCTCTGCGGGGATGAACACTGAAGCTTTCTTT. Its protein is CASSFSAGMNTEAFF.

J is TRBJ2-5 and V is TRBV9, with 7 positions matching TRBD1. V shed 3 bases, J shed 1 base, and the junction held 6 bases outside the gene matches. This CDR3 is 15 amino acids long. In germline, CDR1 is SGDLS, CDR2 YYNGEE. The CDR3: CASSASGTVQETQYF. The DNA of the CDR3 is TGTGCCAGCAGCGCTAGTGGGACAGTCCAAGAGACCCAGTACTTC.

The V and J genes are TRBV28 and TRBJ1-2; D not resolved. From germline, CDR1 is MDHEN and CDR2 SYDVKM. The CDR3 length is 11 residues. V lost 8 bases and J lost 2, with 6 bases in between. Here the CDR3 DNA reads TGTGCCAGCGAAGAAAACTATGGCTACACCTTC. Its protein product is CASEENYGYTF.

The chain employs TRBV3-1 (or the pseudogene TRBV3-2) and TRBJ2-7; a weak D match, TRBD2 (6 bases). Germline V CDR1 and CDR2: LGHDT, YNNKEL (reference sequence). This CDR3 contains 15 residues. Trimming pared 2 bases from V and 0 bases from J, leaving 11 bases between. The CDR3 is CASSQYGRGSYEQYF. The CDR3 bases are TGTGCCAGCAGCCAATACGGGAGAGGCTCCTACGAGCAGTACTTC.

The chain recombines TRBV7-9 with TRBJ1-5, with TRBD1 matching over 10 bases. V shed 5 bases and J 3 bases; nucleotides not matched to a gene: 4. Germline assignment: CDR1 SEHNR and CDR2 FQNEAQ (reference sequence). The CDR3 is made up of 15 amino acids. The CDR3 here is CASSTDRGVNQPQHF. The CDR3 nucleotides are TGTGCCAGCAGCACGGACAGGGGGGTCAATCAGCCCCAGCATTTT.

The chain uses TRBV29-1 and TRBJ1-2; unclear D gene. Germline loops: CDR1 SQVTM, CDR2 ANQGSEA. The CDR3 runs 11 residues. The germline V and J ends were trimmed by 0 bases and 8 bases, with 7 bases remaining between them. CDR3 sequence (DNA): TGCAGCGTTGAAGATCGCGGGGGCTACACCTTC. Translated: CSVEDRGGYTF.

The chain joins TRBV5-4 to TRBJ1-2, with TRBD1 matching over 8 bases. This CDR3 region has 14 residues. The germline V gene encodes CDR1 SGHNT and CDR2 YYREEE (reference sequence). Trimming cost V 4 bases and J 2 bases; bases outside gene matches: 4. As DNA, the CDR3 is TGTGCCAGCAGCCAGGGACAGGCAAACTATGGCTACACCTTC. Translating gives CASSQGQANYGYTF.

J is TRBJ2-7 and V is TRBV13; D is tentatively TRBD1 or TRBD2 (5 bases each). V lost 4 bases and J lost 3, with 13 bases in between. Germline values: CDR1 PRHDT, CDR2 FYEKMQ (reference sequence). The CDR3 has 14 amino acids. The CDR3 is CASSSSGPSYEQYF. The CDR3 nucleotides are TGTGCCAGCAGCTCCTCGGGACCGAGCTACGAGCAGTACTTC.